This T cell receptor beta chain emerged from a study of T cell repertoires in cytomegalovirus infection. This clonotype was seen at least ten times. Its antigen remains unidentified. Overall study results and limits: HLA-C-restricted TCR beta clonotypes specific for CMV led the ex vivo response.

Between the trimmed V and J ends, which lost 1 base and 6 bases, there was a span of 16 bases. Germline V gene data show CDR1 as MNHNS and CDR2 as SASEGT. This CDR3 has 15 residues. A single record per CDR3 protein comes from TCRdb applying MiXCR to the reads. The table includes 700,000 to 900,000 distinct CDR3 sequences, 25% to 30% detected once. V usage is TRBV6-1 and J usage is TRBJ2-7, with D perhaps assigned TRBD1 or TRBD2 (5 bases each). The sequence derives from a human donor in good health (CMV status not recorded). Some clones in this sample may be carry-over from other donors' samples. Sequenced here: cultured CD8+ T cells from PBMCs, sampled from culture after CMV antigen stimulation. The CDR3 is CASSEGVGRAGEQYV. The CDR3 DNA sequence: TGTGCCAGCAGTGAAGGGGTGGGCAGGGCGGGCGAGCAGTACGTC.